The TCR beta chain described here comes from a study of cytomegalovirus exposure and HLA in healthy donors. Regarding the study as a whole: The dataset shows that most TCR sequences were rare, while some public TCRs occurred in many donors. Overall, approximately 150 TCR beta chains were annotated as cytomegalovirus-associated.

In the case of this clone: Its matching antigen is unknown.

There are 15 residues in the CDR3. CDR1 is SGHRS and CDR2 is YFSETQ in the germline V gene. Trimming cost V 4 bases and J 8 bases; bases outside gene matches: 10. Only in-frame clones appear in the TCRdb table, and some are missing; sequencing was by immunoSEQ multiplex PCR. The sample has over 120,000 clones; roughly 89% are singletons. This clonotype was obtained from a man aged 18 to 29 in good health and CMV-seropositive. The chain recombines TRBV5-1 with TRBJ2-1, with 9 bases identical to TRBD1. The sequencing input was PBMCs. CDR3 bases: TGCGCCAGCAGCCCCGCCCCGACAGGGGGTTATGAGCAGTTCTTC. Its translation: CASSPAPTGGYEQFF.